The source of this T cell receptor beta chain is a study of blood T cell repertoires in COVID-19. As for the study in general: Sites in the United States, Italy and Spain provided acute and convalescent COVID-19 samples. From T cells, B-cell-depleted T cells, or PBMCs came the material, which was cDNA or gDNA.

Per the original data handling: Reference gene primer amplification gave nucleated cell count estimates. Profiled with immunoSEQ multiplex PCR; TCRdb holds only in-frame clones, not every one. D and trimming were read from the DNA, whereas the V and J calls and clone size are those reported in that table. The sample shows tens of thousands of clones, about 80% of them seen only once. V was shortened by 0 bases and J by 2 bases, with 3 bases between the two germline ends. The CDR3 extends over 14 amino acids. Germline values: CDR1 SGHDT, CDR2 YYEEEE. The chain combines TRBV5-6 with TRBJ2-6; D gene unclear. This receptor was identified in a woman aged 70 to 79 with acute or convalescent COVID-19. Sequencing input: peripheral blood. In nucleotides, the CDR3 is TGTGCCAGCAGCTTGGTCGCTGGGGCCAACGTCCTGACTTTC. Translated, it gives CASSLVAGANVLTF.